Sequencing of this T cell receptor beta chain was carried out in a study of blood T cell repertoires in COVID-19. Study as a whole: Some COVID-19 samples were acute and others convalescent; all came from the United States, Italy and Spain. In each case, the material was cDNA or gDNA derived from T cells, B-cell-depleted T cells, or PBMCs.

V trimming: 2 bases; J trimming: 5 bases; junction bases outside the gene matches: 2. The germline V gene encodes CDR1 MNHEY and CDR2 SVGEGT. This CDR3 has 14 amino acids. Original data processing: Reference gene primer amplification gave estimated nucleated cell counts. The protocol was immunoSEQ multiplex PCR, while the TCRdb copy is restricted to in-frame clones and leaves out a portion. Clonal size and the V and J genes are those of that table, whereas D and trimming came from the DNA. The table includes approximately 170,000 clones, around 82% detected once. This receptor was taken from a woman over 75 with active or convalescent COVID-19. The specimen was peripheral blood. The chain combines TRBV6-2 or TRBV6-3 with TRBJ2-2; 7 nucleotides align to TRBD2. The DNA of the CDR3 is TGTGCCAGCAGTTACGGGGAGGGAACCGGGGAGCTGTTTTTT. This sequence encodes CASSYGEGTGELFF.